The sample holds a few counts of the clone carrying this TCR beta chain. The CDR3 spans 15 residues. Germline V gene sequence: CDR1 KGHSH, CDR2 LQKENI. V was clipped by 6 bases and J by 0 bases, with 12 bases between them. Time point meaning: peripheral blood 6 weeks after treatment start. This sample is drawn from a study of PD-L1 blockade in urothelial cancer. On the study more broadly: Researchers found blood samples held a median of approximately 150,000 T cells.

TCRdb keeps only in-frame clones here, not all; method: immunoSEQ multiplex PCR. The sample lists around 66,000 clones, around nine tenths occurring once. The sequencing here drew on PBMCs, taken around atezolizumab (anti-PD-L1) treatment. This clonotype was sampled from a man aged 55 to 70 with urothelial cancer. The rearrangement uses TRBV18 and TRBJ1-3; D not certain. The CDR3 nucleotides read TGTGCCAGCTCCTCCGACGGAGTCTCTGGAAACACCATATATTTT. As protein: CASSSDGVSGNTIYF.